The rows below give T cell receptor beta chains drawn from one sample of a study of T-cell memory formation after mild COVID-19. TCRdb passed the 5' RACE reads through MiXCR, listing each CDR3 protein once. The sample includes about 250,000 distinct CDR3 sequences, 15% of them seen just once. Sequencing used PBMCs or a T cell subset sorted from them (not recorded which). These receptors all stem from an adult woman who had mild COVID-19 (a few samples of this study predate the infection). Cell type and time point are not known. CDR3s include the opening cysteine and the closing phenylalanine or tryptophan. The D gene is left open where the match is weak. Part of the rows lack a size; the others show once, few, many or a class for expanded clones.

>TRBD1|TRBJ1-4|NA|TRBV20-1
TGCAGTGCTAGTAGACAGGGGGCAGCTAATGAAAAACTGTTTTTT
CSASRQGAANEKLFF
>NA|TRBJ1-1|many|TRBV30
TGTGCCTGGAGTGAATCGGGGCTGTTAAACACTGAAGCTTTCTTT
CAWSESGLLNTEAFF
>NA|TRBJ1-3|few|TRBV18
TGTGCCAGCTCACCACCAAACTCTGGAAACACCATATATTTT
CASSPPNSGNTIYF
>TRBD2|TRBJ2-3|NA|TRBV18
TGTGCCAGCTCACCACGTCGAGCGGGAGTCGTGACAGATACGCAGTATTTT
CASSPRRAGVVTDTQYF
>NA|TRBJ1-1|NA|TRBV30
TGTGCCTGGACCCCCAGAGGTGGAGGCACTGAAGCTTTCTTT
CAWTPRGGGTEAFF
>TRBD1|TRBJ2-3|NA|TRBV24-1
TGTGCCACCAGTGACGCCGAGACAGGGGGCGCAGATACGCAGTATTTT
CATSDAETGGADTQYF
>NA|TRBJ1-1|NA|TRBV28
TGTGCCAGCAGTTTAAGACATGGGGGAGCTTTCTTT
CASSLRHGGAFF
>NA|TRBJ2-7|NA|TRBV5-1
TGCGCCAGCAGCTTGTACATAGGGCGGCAAAACGAGCAGTACTTC
CASSLYIGRQNEQYF
>TRBD2|TRBJ2-5|few|TRBV15
TGTGCCACCAGCGTCCGGACGGGAGGGGAGACCCAGTACTTC
CATSVRTGGETQYF
>TRBD1|TRBJ1-2|NA|TRBV18
TGTGCCAGCTCACCCCCCGGGACAGCTACTAACTATGGCTACACCTTC
CASSPPGTATNYGYTF
>TRBD1|TRBJ2-5|many|TRBV12-3/TRBV12-4
TGTGCCAGCAGTTTAAGGGACAGGGGGGAAGAGACCCAGTACTTC
CASSLRDRGEETQYF
>NA|TRBJ1-4|NA|TRBV7-2
TGTGCCAGCAGTCGTAAAGGGAGTATCTTAAATGAAAAACTGTTTTTT
CASSRKGSILNEKLFF
>NA|TRBJ2-3|NA|TRBV12-3/TRBV12-4
TGTGCCAGCAGTTTCCTCTATGGGGCCACAGATACGCAGTATTTT
CASSFLYGATDTQYF
>NA|TRBJ2-5|NA|TRBV12-3/TRBV12-4
TGTGCCAGCAGTTTGGTGGAGTGGGAGACCCAGTACTTC
CASSLVEWETQYF
>TRBD2|TRBJ2-7|NA|TRBV9
TGTGCCAGCACCCGACTAGCGGCCTCCTACGAGCAGTACTTC
CASTRLAASYEQYF
>TRBD1|TRBJ1-5|NA|TRBV20-1
TGCAGTGCTGACTTGACAGGGGGCCGCAATCAGCCCCAGCATTTT
CSADLTGGRNQPQHF
>NA|TRBJ1-4|few|TRBV18
TGTGCCAGCTCACAACAGGGACACCAGGAAAAACTGTTTTTT
CASSQQGHQEKLFF
>NA|TRBJ2-1|few|TRBV7-2
TGTGCCAGCATGAAGGGCGGTAGCTCCTACAATGAGCAGTTCTTC
CASMKGGSSYNEQFF
>NA|TRBJ1-3|NA|TRBV4-3
TGCGCCAGCAGCCAAACGGAAAGGGCTGGAAACACCATATATTTT
CASSQTERAGNTIYF
>NA|TRBJ2-7|few|TRBV5-1
TGCGCCAGCAGCTTGGTTTCTCGTATCTACGAGCAGTACTTC
CASSLVSRIYEQYF
>NA|TRBJ2-2|NA|TRBV6-5
TGTGCCAGCAGCCGAAGAGTGAGCACCGGGGAGCTGTTTTTT
CASSRRVSTGELFF
>TRBD1|TRBJ2-2|NA|TRBV19
TGTGCCAGCTCCAATTACAGGGGCGCCGGGGAGCTGTTTTTT
CASSNYRGAGELFF
>TRBD1|TRBJ1-2|few|TRBV29-1
TGCAGCGTTGGGACAGGGGGTCATGGCTACACCTTC
CSVGTGGHGYTF
>TRBD2|TRBJ2-3|few|TRBV29-1
TGCAGCGTGGCTGGACTAGCGAGGTACACAGATACGCAGTATTTT
CSVAGLARYTDTQYF
>NA|TRBJ1-2|few|TRBV28
TGTGCCAGCAGCTCGGCTTGGGAGGGACGAGGCTACACCTTC
CASSSAWEGRGYTF
>NA|TRBJ2-7|few|TRBV6-5
TGTGCCAGCAGTTACGTCGGCCGGCAGTACTTC
CASSYVGRQYF
>TRBD2|TRBJ2-6|few|TRBV7-3
TGTGCCAGCGGGGCTAGCGGGGGGGCCTCTGGGGCCAACGTCCTGACTTTC
CASGASGGASGANVLTF
>TRBD2|TRBJ2-7|NA|TRBV5-4
TGTGCCATGGGGGGGAGTCGGAACGAGCAGTACTTC
CAMGGSRNEQYF
>TRBD1|TRBJ2-1|many|TRBV6-5
TGTGCCAGCAGTGCCTCCGGGACAGGGTACAATGAGCAGTTCTTC
CASSASGTGYNEQFF
>NA|TRBJ2-1|NA|TRBV29-1
TGCAGCGTAAGGGGGGGAAGCTCCTACAATGAGCAGTTCTTC
CSVRGGSSYNEQFF
>TRBD2|TRBJ2-3|few|TRBV3-1
TGTGCCAGCAGCCTGAAAGGCGGGGGAGATACGCAGTATTTT
CASSLKGGGDTQYF
>NA|TRBJ2-3|many|TRBV12-3/TRBV12-4
TGTGCCAGCAGTCGCACAGATACGCAGTATTTT
CASSRTDTQYF
>NA|TRBJ2-1|few|TRBV11-2
TGTGCCAGCATCCATCGCGCAGGGTTGAACAATGAGCAGTTCTTC
CASIHRAGLNNEQFF
>TRBD1|TRBJ1-1|NA|TRBV2
TGTGCCAGCAGTGAAAGGCAGGGGGCAAAGAACACTGAAGCTTTCTTT
CASSERQGAKNTEAFF
>NA|TRBJ2-3|NA|TRBV5-1
TGCGCCAGCAGCGAAACGAGCGGGTCTAGCACAGATACGCAGTATTTT
CASSETSGSSTDTQYF
>NA|TRBJ1-5|many|TRBV30
TGTGCCTGGAGTAAGGGGAACAATCAGCCCCAGCATTTT
CAWSKGNNQPQHF
>NA|TRBJ2-3|NA|TRBV7-6
TGTGCCAGCAGCTTAGCGGCTAGGGCTAGCGCTGGTCCCACGCAGTATTTT
CASSLAARASAGPTQYF
>NA|TRBJ1-4|many|TRBV20-1
TGCAGTGCTAGCAGTGGTCGGATCCTTGAAAAACTGTTTTTT
CSASSGRILEKLFF
>NA|TRBJ1-1|few|TRBV11-2
TGTGCCAGCAGCTATCGGAGGGTCTTCATGAACACTGAAGCTTTCTTT
CASSYRRVFMNTEAFF
>TRBD1|TRBJ1-1|NA|TRBV6-6
TGTGCCAGCAGTTACGCCAGCCTACAGGGGCAGGCTTTCTTT
CASSYASLQGQAFF
>NA|TRBJ2-7|NA|TRBV12-3/TRBV12-4
TGTGCCAGCAGTTTAAATCAGGGAGCCTACGAGCAGTACTTC
CASSLNQGAYEQYF
>TRBD2|TRBJ2-7|NA|TRBV12-5
TGTGCTAGTGGTTCGGGGAGGGCCCTGGGGCAGTACTTC
CASGSGRALGQYF
>TRBD2|TRBJ2-1|few|TRBV10-3
TGTGCCATCAGAGAGGAGCCGGGGACTAGCGGGTCACATGAGCAGTTCTTC
CAIREEPGTSGSHEQFF
>TRBD2|TRBJ2-7|few|TRBV5-1
TGCGCCAGCAGCTTTGCCCCCCTAGCGGGAGTCTCCTACGAGCAGTACTTC
CASSFAPLAGVSYEQYF
>NA|TRBJ2-1|few|TRBV6-1
TGTGCCAGCAGGGAAGGGGGGGTCTACAATGAGCAGTTCTTC
CASREGGVYNEQFF
>TRBD1|TRBJ1-2|NA|TRBV5-1
TGCGCCAGCAGACAGGGGGCCGGAGCTAACTATGGCTACACCTTC
CASRQGAGANYGYTF
>NA|TRBJ2-5|few|TRBV12-5
TGTGCTAGTGGTTTGTACTCAGGGGATGGGAAAGAGACCCAGTACTTC
CASGLYSGDGKETQYF
>NA|TRBJ2-3|NA|TRBV11-2
TGTGCCAGCAGCGTTAGGGGGGGAACTAGCACAGATACGCAGTATTTT
CASSVRGGTSTDTQYF
>NA|TRBJ2-3|NA|TRBV3-1
TGTGCCAGCAGCCAAGCGGGGACCTATACGCAGTATTTT
CASSQAGTYTQYF
>TRBD1|TRBJ1-2|many|TRBV3-1
TGTGCCAGCAGTCAGACAGGGTTGGGTGGCTACACCTTC
CASSQTGLGGYTF
>TRBD1|TRBJ1-1|NA|TRBV5-1
TGCGCCAGCAGCTTTAGTGGAAAGGGAACAGGGGCTATGAACACTGAAGCTTTCTTT
CASSFSGKGTGAMNTEAFF
>NA|TRBJ2-5|NA|TRBV5-1
TGCGCCAGCAGCTTGGCCCATAGCGGGACCCAGTACTTC
CASSLAHSGTQYF
>NA|TRBJ2-6|NA|TRBV7-3
TGTGCCAGCAGCTCTAAAGCAGGCTCTGGGGCCAACGTCCTGACTTTC
CASSSKAGSGANVLTF